The 6 T cell receptor beta chains reported below all come from one sample, sequenced in a study of blood T cell repertoires in COVID-19. Libraries were prepared by immunoSEQ multiplex PCR; TCRdb keeps only in-frame clonotypes and omits some of them. The table lists around 220,000 clones, over 80% of them singletons. Sequencing was performed on peripheral blood. The receptors were sampled from a human donor in a cohort sampled during active COVID-19.

This rearrangement joins TRBV5-3 to TRBJ2-7; D is ambiguous. TRBV5-3 is treated as an ORF (open reading frame) with a function not yet certain. This CDR3 has 12 amino acids. Trimming removed 3 bases at V and 2 bases at J, with 6 bases between. The CDR3 DNA reads TGTGCCAGAAGCTCTTCAGCCTACGAGCAGTACTTC. It translates to CARSSSAYEQYF.

The chain couples TRBV29-1 to TRBJ2-1; 7 positions match TRBD2. CDR1 SQVTM and CDR2 ANQGSEA come from the germline V gene. V shed 1 base and J 4 bases; nucleotides not matched to a gene: 10. CDR3 length: 16 residues. The CDR3 loop reads CSVEGGDYPLYNEQFF. The CDR3 DNA is TGCAGCGTTGAAGGTGGGGACTACCCCCTTTACAATGAGCAGTTCTTC.

The sample holds one count of this clone. Here the CDR3 reads CASSEGVLTRNTEAFF. The CDR3 DNA reads as TGTGCCAGCTCAGAGGGAGTCCTTACCCGGAACACTGAAGCTTTCTTT. The chain joins TRBV18 to TRBJ1-1, with no clear D. CDR1 is KGHSH and CDR2 is LQKENI in the germline V gene. This CDR3 has 16 amino acids. V shed 5 bases and J shed 1 base, with 17 bases lying between them.

The sample holds a few counts of this clone. V is TRBV19 and J is TRBJ2-1; TRBD2 matches 13 bases. Germline loops: CDR1 LNHDA, CDR2 SQIVND (reference sequence). CDR3 length: 17 amino acids. Unmatched junction bases numbered 8, after V lost 5 bases and J lost 4 bases. The DNA for the CDR3 is TGTGCCAGTAGTCCAAGGACTAGCGGGAGAGGATACAATGAGCAGTTCTTC. As protein: CASSPRTSGRGYNEQFF.

The CDR3 coding sequence is TGCGCCAGCAGCTTAACAGGGGACTATGGCTACACCTTC. Its translation: CASSLTGDYGYTF. The genes are TRBV5-1 and TRBJ1-2, with TRBD1 matching 7 bases. V was pared by 2 bases and J by 3 bases, with 1 base of the junction left unmatched. Per the germline V gene, CDR1 is SGHRS and CDR2 is YFSETQ. This CDR3 has 13 residues.

This rearrangement joins TRBV7-9 to TRBJ2-7; tentative D call: TRBD1 (7 bases). This CDR3 has 16 residues. The germline V gene has CDR1 SEHNR and CDR2 FQNEAQ (reference sequence). Trimming took 5 bases from V and 0 from J, leaving 17 bases between them. The CDR3 spells CASSVAIRGASYEQYF. The CDR3 bases are TGTGCCAGCAGCGTGGCTATCAGGGGGGCCTCCTACGAGCAGTACTTC.